One T cell receptor beta chain is described in this entry. Assay used: immunoSEQ multiplex PCR; TCRdb lists only in-frame clones, some missing. The sample comprises about 60,000 clones, 91% of which are singletons, and under 3% rests with the top ten. This specimen belongs to a study of blood T cell repertoires in COVID-19. Study overall: Acute-phase and convalescent COVID-19 samples originated in the United States, Italy and Spain.

The germline V gene encodes CDR1 SGHNT and CDR2 YENEEA. The CDR3 loop spans 13 amino acids. The V gene lost 2 bases and the J gene lost 7 bases, with 11 bases spanning the gap. The TCR was taken from a man in his 60s with acute or convalescent COVID-19. Sequenced input: peripheral blood. The rearrangement links TRBV11-3 to TRBJ1-2; D possibly corresponds to TRBD1 (5 bases). For the CDR3, the DNA is TGTGCCAGCAGCTTAAACAGGAGTGGTGGCTACACCTTC. Encoded protein: CASSLNRSGGYTF.